This TCR beta chain was identified in a study of cytomegalovirus exposure and HLA in healthy donors. Libraries were prepared by immunoSEQ multiplex PCR; TCRdb keeps only in-frame clonotypes and omits some of them. Here the sample spans 150,000 to 200,000 clones, roughly 81% being singletons. Separation from the 666-subject first cohort characterized the approximately 120-subject validation cohort, to which the donors belonged. General observations from the study: According to the study, roughly 160 TCR beta chains were cytomegalovirus-associated.

In the case of this clone: Antigen unknown.

The sequence derives from a woman in her 30s in good health and CMV-seronegative. Material for sequencing was PBMCs.

The CDR3 spells CASSLLEGGETQYF. The DNA of the CDR3 is TGCGCCAGCAGCCTACTAGAAGGAGGGGAGACCCAGTACTTC. The V gene is TRBV5-1, the J gene TRBJ2-5; a possible D gene is TRBD2 (6 bases). V was cut by 4 bases and J by 5 bases, with 15 bases left in between. Germline CDR1 SGHRS, CDR2 YFSETQ. The CDR3 length is 14 residues. Supplemented by reference TRBV5-1 and TRBJ2-5, the full variable domain reads KAGVTQTPRYLIKTRGQQVTLSCSPISGHRSVSWYQQTPGQGLQFLFEYFSETQRNKGNFPGRFSGRQFSNSRSEMNVSTLELGDSALYLCASSLLEGGETQYFGPGTRLLVL.